This TCR beta chain is from a study of T-cell reconstitution after alpha-beta-depleted transplantation in children. CDR1 MNHEY and CDR2 SVGEGT come from the germline V gene. Trimming stripped 0 bases from V and 5 bases from J, with 11 bases between. The CDR3 covers 15 residues. This clonotype was detected a few times. Library preparation (for TCRbeta) was performed with unique molecular identifiers. TCRdb ran MiXCR on the PCR reads and lists one entry per CDR3 protein. The data show about a million distinct CDR3 sequences, about 30% seen once. Sequencing used PBMCs, mostly from graft donor cells, obtained 360 days after TCRalphabeta/CD19-depleted stem cell transplant. V usage is TRBV6-2 or TRBV6-3 and J usage is TRBJ2-1, with D uncertain. The sequence came from a boy less than two years old who had a stem cell transplant for SCID, so the T cells may come from the graft donor. The CDR3 region is CASSYSSRLHNEQFF. Written as DNA, the CDR3 is TGTGCCAGCAGTTACTCGTCCAGGCTTCACAATGAGCAGTTCTTC.